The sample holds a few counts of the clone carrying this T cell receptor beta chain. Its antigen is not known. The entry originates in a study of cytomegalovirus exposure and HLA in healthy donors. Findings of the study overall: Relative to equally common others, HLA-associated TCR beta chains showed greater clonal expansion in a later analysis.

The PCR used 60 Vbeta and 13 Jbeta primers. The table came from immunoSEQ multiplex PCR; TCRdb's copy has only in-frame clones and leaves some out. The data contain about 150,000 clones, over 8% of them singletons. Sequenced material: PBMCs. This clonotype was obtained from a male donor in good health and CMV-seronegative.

The CDR3 DNA is TGTGCCAGCCGCCAACAGGGGATCACTGAAGCTTTCTTT. This sequence encodes CASRQQGITEAFF. The V call is TRBV28, the J call TRBJ1-1; TRBD1 matches 7 bases. The germline V gene encodes CDR1 MDHEN and CDR2 SYDVKM. This CDR3 spans 13 amino acids. Germline trimming cut 8 bases from V and 4 bases from J; bases unmatched to any gene: 7.